These T cell receptor beta chains were read from a single sample in a study of T cell repertoires in cytomegalovirus infection. Via MiXCR, TCRdb re-called the reads, giving one row per CDR3 protein. The sample comprises more than 150,000 distinct CDR3 sequences, 20% to 30% of which are singletons, and approximately 10% rests with the top ten. Material for sequencing was PBMCs. These receptors were obtained from a human donor in good health (CMV status not recorded). Some clones in this sample may be carry-over from other donors' samples. CDR3s include the opening cysteine and the closing phenylalanine or tryptophan. A D gene is named only where the DNA matches it firmly. Expanded clones are given a class, and other clones once, few, many or no size at all.

j_call v_call clone_size d_call cdr3_nt cdr3_aa
TRBJ2-1 TRBV10-3 . . TGTGCCATCAGCCTCAGGTGGGATGGCAATGAGCAGTTCTTC CAISLRWDGNEQFF
TRBJ1-1 TRBV7-2 many . TGTGCCAGCAGCTTAGACGGGGTGACTGAAGCTTTCTTT CASSLDGVTEAFF
TRBJ1-1 TRBV28 . . TGTGCCAGCAGTCACGAACGTCGGGCTGGGCAGAAGAACGAAGCTTTCTTT CASSHERRAGQKNEAFF
TRBJ1-5 TRBV15 . . TGTGCCACCAGCAGAGGAGGTAGAGTGGATCAGCCCCAGCATTTT CATSRGGRVDQPQHF
TRBJ2-1 TRBV7-3 few TRBD2 TGTGCCAGCAGCCAAAAGCGGGGGAACTACAATGAGCAGTTCTTC CASSQKRGNYNEQFF
TRBJ2-3 TRBV5-6 few . TGTGCCAGCAGTTCTCCGACAGCCAAGGGGGATACGCAGTATTTT CASSSPTAKGDTQYF
TRBJ2-7 TRBV18 . TRBD1 TGTGCCAGCTCACTTCCCGGGACAGGGGGCAGAGAGAAGCAGTACTTC CASSLPGTGGREKQYF
TRBJ2-6 TRBV27 few . TGTGCCAGCAGTTTATCGACCCAGGGATGGAGCTCTGGGGCCAACGTCCTGACTTTC CASSLSTQGWSSGANVLTF
TRBJ2-1 TRBV2 . TRBD2 TGTGCCAGCAGCCCCAGGCGGGGGGGCCTCTATGAGCAGTTCTTC CASSPRRGGLYEQFF
TRBJ2-2 TRBV28 many TRBD2 TGTGCCAGCACCCCCAGTAGCGGGAGCGCCGGGGAGCTGTTTTTT CASTPSSGSAGELFF
TRBJ2-7 TRBV19 . TRBD1 TGTGCCAGCGGACTGGACAGGGGGGACGAGCAGTACTTC CASGLDRGDEQYF
TRBJ2-6 TRBV7-6 . . TGTGCCAGCAGCTTATACATACTGGCCTCTGGGGCCAACGTCCTGACTTTC CASSLYILASGANVLTF
TRBJ2-2 TRBV7-8 many TRBD2 TGTGCCAGCAGTCTAGCGGGGGGCCCCGGCGGGGAGCTGTTTTTT CASSLAGGPGGELFF
TRBJ1-2 TRBV7-9 few . TGTGCCAGCAGCTTAGTCGACAGGAACTATGGCTACACCTTC CASSLVDRNYGYTF
TRBJ1-4 TRBV3-1 few . TGTGCCAGCAGCCTCACCCTTGCAACTAATGAAAAACTGTTTTTT CASSLTLATNEKLFF
TRBJ2-3 TRBV6-2/TRBV6-3 . TRBD1 TGTGCCAGCAGCGGGACAGGTCCAGATACGCAGTATTTT CASSGTGPDTQYF
TRBJ1-4 TRBV7-2 few . TGTGCCAGCAGCTTAAGCTGGGCAACTAATGAAAAACTGTTTTTT CASSLSWATNEKLFF
TRBJ2-1 TRBV4-3 . . TGCGCCAGCAGCCAAGTGCCGGGGGCCAACTCTAATGAGCAGTTCTTC CASSQVPGANSNEQFF
TRBJ2-7 TRBV4-2 . TRBD2 TGTGCCAGCAGCCCGCACACCTCTAGCGGGGGATTCGAGCAGTACTTC CASSPHTSSGGFEQYF
TRBJ2-2 TRBV12-3/TRBV12-4 few . TGTGCCAGCAGTACAACCGGGGAGCTGTTTTTT CASSTTGELFF
TRBJ2-7 TRBV19 . . TGTGCCAGTAGTATTGCGGGAAACTCCTACGAGCAGTACTTC CASSIAGNSYEQYF
TRBJ2-7 TRBV11-2 . . TGTGCCAGCGGCTTTCGAGGTTACGAGCAGTACTTC CASGFRGYEQYF
TRBJ1-6 TRBV19 few TRBD1 TGTGCCAGTAGTACCGGGACAGGCTTTTCACCCCTCCACTTT CASSTGTGFSPLHF